Each of the 32 T cell receptor beta chains below was sequenced from the same sample in a study of T cell changes during pregnancy in multiple sclerosis. Some clones are missing from TCRdb's copy, which holds only in-frame ones; the method was immunoSEQ multiplex PCR. The sample holds under 45,000 clones, 70% to 90% seen once. Material: CD8+ T cells from peripheral blood mononuclear cells, obtained in the first trimester of pregnancy. These receptors were obtained from a female donor with multiple sclerosis, enrolled in a pregnancy study.

The chain combines TRBV7-9 with TRBJ2-4; possible D gene TRBD2, 6 bases. V shed 6 bases and J shed 0 bases, with 18 bases lying between them. The CDR3 consists of 17 residues. The V gene's germline CDR1 is SEHNR and CDR2 FQNEAQ (reference sequence). The CDR3 loop is CASSHGWGELAKNIQYF. In DNA form, the CDR3 reads TGTGCCAGCAGTCACGGGTGGGGGGAGCTAGCCAAAAACATTCAGTACTTC.

The chain joins TRBV4-3 to TRBJ2-2, with D perhaps TRBD1 (5 bases). CDR1 and CDR2 from the germline V gene are LGHNA and YSLEER. This CDR3 spans 16 amino acids. V was trimmed by 3 bases and J by 5 bases, leaving 16 bases between them. The CDR3 nucleotides read TGCGCCAGCAGCCAGAACCCGAAAGGGGAAACCGGGGAGCTGTTTTTT. Translation gives CASSQNPKGETGELFF.

This clone was detected once. This chain joins TRBV5-5 and TRBJ1-2; the match to TRBD1 covers 8 bases. The ends lost 4 bases at V and 4 bases at J; junction bases unmatched: 6. Germline V gene data show CDR1 as SGHKS and CDR2 as YYEKEE (reference sequence). The CDR3 has 14 residues. The CDR3 loop reads CASSAGQGTYGYTF. CDR3 sequence (DNA): TGTGCCAGCAGCGCAGGACAGGGTACCTATGGCTACACCTTC.

This CDR3 reads CASSLIPGLASYEQYF. CDR3 coding DNA: TGTGCCAGCAGCTTAATCCCGGGACTAGCCTCCTACGAGCAGTACTTC. The chain recombines TRBV7-9 with TRBJ2-7; TRBD2 matches at 9 bases. V lost 2 bases to trimming and J lost 0 bases; unmatched junction nucleotides: 5. CDR3 length: 16 residues. Per germline, CDR1 SEHNR and CDR2 FQNEAQ (reference sequence).

The V gene is TRBV6-4, the J gene TRBJ2-3, with TRBD2 matching 9 bases. The V gene end was trimmed by 6 bases and the J gene end by 3 bases; junction bases not matched to a gene: 4. Germline lookup yields CDR1 MRHNA and CDR2 SNTAGT. The CDR3 totals 14 residues. CDR3 sequence: CASRGGGETDTQYF. CDR3 sequence (DNA): TGTGCCAGCAGGGGCGGGGGGGAAACAGATACGCAGTATTTT.

The J gene is TRBJ1-6, the V gene TRBV4-1; TRBD1 might be the D (5 bases). CDR3 length equals 17 residues. The V end lost 1 base, the J end lost 10 bases, and 20 bases lay between the germline ends. The germline CDR1 and CDR2 sequences are MGHRA and YSYEKL. For the CDR3, the DNA is TGCGCCAGCAGCCAAGGCTTCATTTCCAGGGCCGTCTCACCCCTCCACTTT. It is translated as CASSQGFISRAVSPLHF.

The V and J genes are TRBV4-3 and TRBJ1-1; no reliable D call. The V end was cut by 0 bases, the J end by 4 bases, with 9 bases between. Germline CDR1 and CDR2: LGHNA and YSLEER. The CDR3 consists of 14 residues. CDR3 bases: TGCGCCAGCAGCCAAGATCTTGCGCCCACTGAAGCTTTCTTT. Its protein product is CASSQDLAPTEAFF.

The genes are TRBV2 and TRBJ1-5, with D perhaps matching TRBD1 (6 bases). V lost 5 bases and J lost 6, with 14 bases in between. Germline V CDR1 and CDR2: SNHLY, FYNNEI. CDR3 length: 14 residues. Here the CDR3 reads CASSSGQTGQPQHF. The CDR3 bases are TGTGCCAGCAGTAGTGGACAGACGGGTCAGCCCCAGCATTTT. Variable domain in full (rest from reference TRBV2 and TRBJ1-5): EPEVTQTPSHQVTQMGQEVILRCVPISNHLYFYWYRQILGQKVEFLVSFYNNEISEKSEIFDDQFSVERPDGSNFTLKIRSTKLEDSAMYFCASSSGQTGQPQHFGDGTRLSIL.

Notes on this clone: In the same sample, other DNA sequences code for this CDR3. This rearrangement joins TRBV9 to TRBJ2-2, with 9 bases fitting TRBD1. Per germline, CDR1 SGDLS and CDR2 YYNGEE. Trimming cost V 3 bases and J 1 base; bases outside gene matches: 4. This CDR3 is 16 amino acids long. The CDR3 nucleotides are TGTGCCAGCAGCGCACCGGGACAGGGGAACACCGGGGAGCTGTTTTTT. Translating gives CASSAPGQGNTGELFF.

The chain uses TRBV14 and TRBJ2-1, with D perhaps matching TRBD2 (5 bases). CDR3 size: 13 residues. From germline, CDR1 is SGHDN and CDR2 FVKESK. Trimming shortened V by 3 bases and J by 8 bases, and 11 bases separated the two germline ends. The CDR3 DNA is TGTGCCAGCAGCCACGACCCGCGGGATGAGCAGTTCTTC. Its translation: CASSHDPRDEQFF. The complete variable domain, with remaining parts taken from reference TRBV14 and TRBJ2-1, reads EAGVTQFPSHSVIEKGQTVTLRCDPISGHDNLYWYRRVMGKEIKFLLHFVKESKQDESGMPNNRFLAERTGGTYSTLKVQPAELEDSGVYFCASSHDPRDEQFFGPGTRLTVL.

This chain joins TRBV5-6 and TRBJ2-1, with D possibly being TRBD2 (7 bases). Between the trimmed V and J ends, which lost 3 bases and 9 bases, there was a span of 28 bases. This CDR3 has 18 residues. Germline-derived CDR1 and CDR2 are SGHDT and YYEEEE. CDR3 DNA sequence: TGTGCCAGCAGCTACCCCCCTGCCCGGGCCGAGGGGGGGGGTGAGCAGTTCTTC. It yields the protein CASSYPPARAEGGGEQFF.

The chain couples TRBV4-2 to TRBJ1-1; no reliable D call. CDR1 and CDR2 from the germline V gene are LGHNA and YNFKEQ. The CDR3 is made up of 12 amino acids. V was trimmed by 4 bases and J by 5 bases, leaving 8 bases between them. The chain's CDR3 is CASSPGGTEAFF. As DNA, the CDR3 is TGTGCCAGCAGCCCGGGAGGAACTGAAGCTTTCTTT.

The chain carries TRBV11-3 and TRBJ1-5, with TRBD1 matching over 7 bases. The V and J ends lost 0 bases and 3 bases, in that order; junction bases with no gene match: 8. Germline V CDR1 and CDR2: SGHNT, YENEEA. This CDR3 is built from 17 residues. The CDR3 nucleotides are TGTGCCAGCAGCTTAGAATACAGGGGAATAGACAATCAGCCCCAGCATTTT. This gives the protein CASSLEYRGIDNQPQHF.

The chain uses TRBV27 and TRBJ1-2, with D unclear. The CDR3 is 14 residues long. CDR1 is MNHEY, CDR2 SMNVEV, per germline (reference sequence). Trimming cost V 7 bases and J 0 bases, with 12 bases left between them. DNA for the CDR3: TGTGCCAGCATCCGACTTGATGCTAACTATGGCTACACCTTC. Protein: CASIRLDANYGYTF.

The J gene is TRBJ2-7, the V gene TRBV9, with no clear D. This CDR3 is built from 15 residues. Per the germline V gene, CDR1 is SGDLS and CDR2 is YYNGEE. The V gene lost 4 bases and the J gene lost 0 bases, with 14 bases spanning the gap. This CDR3 is CASSPEGASSYEQYF. In DNA, the CDR3 is TGTGCCAGCAGCCCCGAAGGAGCGAGCTCCTACGAGCAGTACTTC.

The V gene is TRBV15, the J gene TRBJ1-2; the D gene is possibly TRBD1 (6 bases). The length of the CDR3 is 16 residues. Between the trimmed V and J ends, which lost 4 bases and 4 bases, there was a span of 19 bases. The V gene's germline CDR1 is LNHNV and CDR2 YYDKDF (reference sequence). The DNA for the CDR3 is TGTGCCACCAGCATGGGTCGGGGGGGCGCCGGCTATGGCTACACCTTC. The encoded protein is CATSMGRGGAGYGYTF. The full variable domain, with the rest looked up from reference TRBV15 and TRBJ1-2, is DAMVIQNPRYQVTQFGKPVTLSCSQTLNHNVMYWYQQKSSQAPKLLFHYYDKDFNNEADTPDNFQSRRPNTSFCFLDIRSPGLGDTAMYLCATSMGRGGAGYGYTFGSGTRLTVV.

The chain carries TRBV9 and TRBJ1-1, with 7 nucleotides matching TRBD1. V shed 4 bases, J shed 1 base, and the junction held 7 bases outside the gene matches. Germline V gene data show CDR1 as SGDLS and CDR2 as YYNGEE. CDR3 length: 15 amino acids. The DNA for the CDR3 is TGTGCCAGCAGCCCATGGGACAGCTGGAACACTGAAGCTTTCTTT. As protein: CASSPWDSWNTEAFF.

The rearrangement links TRBV6-6 to TRBJ1-3; D possibly corresponds to TRBD1 (5 bases). The CDR3 covers 15 residues. From germline, CDR1 is MNHNY and CDR2 SVGAGI (reference sequence). V dropped 0 bases and J dropped 3 bases, with 9 bases sitting between them. The CDR3 coding sequence is TGTGCCAGCAGTTACTCGACGGGGGTTGGAAACACCATATATTTT. This encodes CASSYSTGVGNTIYF.

This clone showed up just once. The chain employs TRBV9 and TRBJ2-1, with no clear D. V was cut by 4 bases and J by 7 bases, with 12 bases left in between. The CDR3 is 13 amino acids. Germline loops: CDR1 SGDLS, CDR2 YYNGEE. The CDR3 nucleotides read TGTGCCAGCAGCCCCGACCTAGTGAATGAGCAGTTCTTC. This codes for CASSPDLVNEQFF.

This clone was detected once. The V call is TRBV19, the J call TRBJ1-2; 8 nucleotides align to TRBD1. Germline CDR1 LNHDA, CDR2 SQIVND (reference sequence). After removal of 0 bases from V and 2 bases from J, the junction contained 5 bases not matched to a gene. The CDR3 has 16 residues. Here the CDR3 reads CASSIDLAGGNYGYTF. In DNA, the CDR3 is TGTGCCAGTAGTATAGATTTGGCAGGGGGCAACTATGGCTACACCTTC.

The chain employs TRBV4-2 and TRBJ1-4; 8 bases align to TRBD1. The CDR3 totals 15 residues. Germline CDR1 LGHNA, CDR2 YNFKEQ. J was trimmed by 7 bases and V by 1 base; bases with no gene match: 5. This CDR3 reads CASSQVPGGIEKLFF. The CDR3 DNA is TGTGCCAGCAGCCAAGTCCCAGGGGGCATTGAAAAACTGTTTTTT.

V gene TRBV4-3 combines with J gene TRBJ2-7; 10 bases agree with TRBD1. V dropped 5 bases and J dropped 4; count of bases not matched to a gene: 11. CDR1 and CDR2 (germline): LGHNA, YSLEER. The CDR3 consists of 16 residues. The chain's CDR3 is CASSFSGTGETYEQYF. The CDR3, as DNA: TGCGCCAGCAGCTTCTCCGGGACAGGGGAGACGTACGAGCAGTACTTC.

This chain uses TRBV7-8 with TRBJ2-3; 8 bases match TRBD1. J gave up 1 base and V 10 bases, and 4 bases lay outside the gene matches. Germline V gene lookup returns CDR1 SGHVS and CDR2 FQNEAQ. This CDR3 comprises 13 residues. The CDR3: CATPQGGTDTQYF. Written as DNA, the CDR3 is TGTGCCACACCACAGGGGGGCACAGATACGCAGTATTTT.

The chain recombines TRBV29-1 with TRBJ1-2; D not resolved. V was pared by 6 bases and J by 11 bases, with 19 bases between. CDR1 is SQVTM and CDR2 is ANQGSEA in the germline V gene. CDR3 length equals 12 residues. This CDR3 is CSVPAGGDRYTF. The CDR3 region has the DNA TGCAGCGTCCCGGCGGGCGGGGATCGGTACACCTTC.

This clone has only one observation. V usage is TRBV13 and J usage is TRBJ2-5; D perhaps matches TRBD2 (5 bases). The V end was cut by 5 bases, the J end by 4 bases, with 11 bases between. CDR1 is PRHDT and CDR2 is FYEKMQ in the germline V gene (reference sequence). The CDR3 is 13 amino acids. CDR3 nucleotide sequence: TGTGCCAGCAGCATCGGACTTCGAGAGACCCAGTACTTC. Translating it yields CASSIGLRETQYF.

The rearrangement uses TRBV6-6 and TRBJ2-3, with 8 positions matching TRBD2. Per germline, CDR1 MNHNY and CDR2 SVGAGI (reference sequence). The CDR3 covers 16 residues. V lost 5 bases to trimming and J lost 3 bases; unmatched junction nucleotides: 10. CDR3 sequence (DNA): TGTGCCAGCAGTGCCTATAGCGGGGCGGGAACAGATACGCAGTATTTT. Translated: CASSAYSGAGTDTQYF.

The chain has TRBV19 and TRBJ2-7; the D is unclear. Germline CDR1 LNHDA, CDR2 SQIVND (reference sequence). CDR3 size: 14 residues. V was shortened by 3 bases and J by 0 bases, with 9 bases between the two germline ends. The CDR3 region has the DNA TGTGCCAGTAGTATTGGCACGAACTCCTACGAGCAGTACTTC. Residues: CASSIGTNSYEQYF.

This chain connects TRBV7-8 to TRBJ2-3; 7 nucleotides align to TRBD1. Germline assignment: CDR1 SGHVS and CDR2 FQNEAQ. Trimming at V came to 5 bases and at J to 9 bases, leaving 17 bases not matched to a gene. The CDR3 runs to 16 residues. The CDR3 bases are TGTGCCAGCAGCCCCAAGTCAGGACAGGATCTCGGGACGCAGTATTTT. Amino acid sequence: CASSPKSGQDLGTQYF. Filled out from reference TRBV7-8 and TRBJ2-3, the complete variable domain reads GAGVSQSPRYKVAKRGQDVALRCDPISGHVSLFWYQQALGQGPEFLTYFQNEAQLDKSGLPSDRFFAERPEGSVSTLKIQRTQQEDSAVYLCASSPKSGQDLGTQYFGPGTRLTVL.

This clone was recorded once. V gene TRBV7-3 combines with J gene TRBJ2-7, with D possibly being TRBD1 (6 bases). V gave up 3 bases and J gave up 5 bases, with 20 bases separating them. Looked up from germline, CDR1 is SGHTA and CDR2 is FQGTGA. The CDR3 totals 16 residues. The CDR3 loop is CASSFGLQGEGHEQYF. The CDR3 DNA reads as TGTGCCAGCAGCTTCGGGTTACAGGGAGAGGGGCACGAGCAGTACTTC.

This clone was seen once. The chain couples TRBV7-9 to TRBJ1-4; TRBD1 aligns across 12 bases. J was trimmed by 7 bases and V by 4 bases; bases with no gene match: 7. The CDR3 runs to 16 residues. Looked up from germline, CDR1 is SEHNR and CDR2 is FQNEAQ (reference sequence). The CDR3, as DNA: TGTGCCAGCAGCTCAAGGGACAGGGGGCGAGGTGAAAAACTGTTTTTT. It is translated as CASSSRDRGRGEKLFF. Full variable domain (outside the CDR3, taken from reference TRBV7-9 and TRBJ1-4): DTGVSQNPRHKITKRGQNVTFRCDPISEHNRLYWYRQTLGQGPEFLTYFQNEAQLEKSRLLSDRFSAERPKGSFSTLEIQRTEQGDSAMYLCASSSRDRGRGEKLFFGSGTQLSVL.

The V and J genes are TRBV5-6 and TRBJ1-2; 10 bases line up with TRBD1. J lost 0 bases, V lost 4 bases, and 6 bases had no gene match. The CDR3 sequence is 16 residues long. Germline lookup yields CDR1 SGHDT and CDR2 YYEEEE. In DNA, the CDR3 is TGTGCCAGCAGCGAAAGGGGGACAGGGGCTAACTATGGCTACACCTTC. This encodes CASSERGTGANYGYTF.

A single count supports this clone. This rearrangement joins TRBV6-1 to TRBJ2-3; D may be TRBD2 (6 bases). Trimming left V 6 bases short and J 0 bases short, with 7 bases between. In germline, CDR1 is MNHNS, CDR2 SASEGT. This CDR3 is built from 13 residues. The CDR3 DNA follows: TGTGCCAGCAGCCGGGGGAGCACAGATACGCAGTATTTT. Translation gives CASSRGSTDTQYF.